One and the same sample provided the 15 T cell receptor beta chains below, sequenced in a study of blood T cells in healthy people across ages. The use of a sample-barcoded 5' primer and a J-beta primer mix characterized a second PCR of roughly 7 to 12 cycles. Each CDR3 protein is one row after TCRdb ran MiXCR on the 5' RACE reads. The sample includes approximately 690,000 distinct CDR3 sequences, around 41% of them seen just once. What was sequenced was blood. The origin of the receptors is a man at least 80 years old in good health.

On this clonotype itself: One base away lies a much larger clone, so this may be a sequencing read error. The chain recombines TRBV29-1 with TRBJ2-3; either TRBD1 or TRBD2 may supply D (7 bases each). Looked up from germline, CDR1 is SQVTM and CDR2 is ANQGSEA. The CDR3 length is 15 residues. The CDR3 is CSSGGGEQSKGTQYF. The CDR3 nucleotides are TGCAGTTCAGGGGGGGGTGAACAGTCGAAAGGTACGCAGTATTTT.

V gene TRBV5-5 combines with J gene TRBJ1-1; no firm D call. CDR3 length: 14 amino acids. V was shortened by 6 bases and J by 1 base, with 13 bases between the two germline ends. Germline-derived CDR1 and CDR2 are SGHKS and YYEKEE (reference sequence). CDR3 amino acids: CASKEVGGNTEAFF. In DNA, the CDR3 is TGTGCCAGCAAGGAGGTAGGCGGGAACACTGAAGCTTTCTTT.

The genes are TRBV12-3 or TRBV12-4 and TRBJ2-2; D gene uncertain. The CDR3 is 15 amino acids. Trimming left V 3 bases short and J 7 bases short, with 15 bases between. In nucleotides, the CDR3 is TGTGCCAGCAGTTTGCAGAAAGGGCTAGGCGGGGAGCTGTTTTTT. Its translation is CASSLQKGLGGELFF.

The chain has TRBV20-1 and TRBJ2-1; 8 positions match TRBD2. Germline CDR1 DFQATT, CDR2 SNEGSKA (reference sequence). The CDR3 is 17 residues long. Germline trimming cut 0 bases from V and 0 bases from J; bases unmatched to any gene: 7. The CDR3 DNA is TGCAGTGCTAGAGATGGGGCGGGGGGCCCCTCCTACAATGAGCAGTTCTTC. It encodes CSARDGAGGPSYNEQFF.

The chain recombines TRBV20-1 with TRBJ2-3; TRBD1 agrees at 9 bases. The germline V gene encodes CDR1 DFQATT and CDR2 SNEGSKA (reference sequence). After removal of 3 bases from V and 4 bases from J, the junction contained 17 bases not matched to a gene. The CDR3 is 18 amino acids. CDR3 bases: TGCAGTGCTAGGGGGGCCCGCGTGGGGACAGGGTACCCAGATACGCAGTATTTT. Residues: CSARGARVGTGYPDTQYF.

The rearrangement links TRBV27 to TRBJ2-7; 9 bases align to TRBD2. CDR1 MNHEY and CDR2 SMNVEV come from the germline V gene (reference sequence). V lost 3 bases, J lost 2 bases, and 8 bases stayed unmatched. CDR3 length equals 16 residues. For the CDR3, the DNA is TGTGCCAGCAGTTTCCTAGCGGGACCCAGGACCTACGAGCAGTACTTC. Translating gives CASSFLAGPRTYEQYF.

This clonotype was seen more than once but under ten times. The rearrangement links TRBV20-1 to TRBJ2-1; D uncertain. V lost 0 bases and J lost 4, with 4 bases in between. The CDR3 runs to 12 residues. Germline CDR1 and CDR2: DFQATT and SNEGSKA (reference sequence). The CDR3 region is CSAREGYNEQFF. CDR3 bases: TGCAGTGCTAGAGAGGGGTACAATGAGCAGTTCTTC.

Points on this clonotype: At one of its ends the junction is not consistent with the germline gene, which may arise from a read error. This chain connects TRBV7-9 to TRBJ2-3; 10 nucleotides agree with TRBD2. Germline-derived CDR1 and CDR2 are SEHNR and FQNEAQ (reference sequence). The CDR3 contains 18 residues. The CDR3 DNA reads TGTGCCAGCAGCTTAGGGGGAGCTAGCGGGAGACGGACAGATACGCGGTATTTT. Protein product: CASSLGGASGRRTDTRYF.

The chain carries TRBV15 and TRBJ1-2, with 9 positions matching TRBD1. Germline-derived CDR1 and CDR2 are LNHNV and YYDKDF (reference sequence). The trim removed 4 bases at V and 8 bases at J, leaving 8 bases unmatched. The CDR3 runs to 14 residues. The CDR3 region has the DNA TGTGCCACCAGCAAGGGGGACAGGGTAAAGGGCTACACCTTC. It encodes CATSKGDRVKGYTF.

Points on this clonotype: With a much larger clone just one base away, this may be a read error. The V call is TRBV24-1, the J call TRBJ2-3; D possibly corresponds to TRBD2 (6 bases). The CDR3 has 18 amino acids. Germline-derived CDR1 and CDR2 are KGHDR and SFDVKD. V lost 3 bases, J lost 3 bases, and 21 bases lay in between. CDR3 protein: CATSDPRGRRVWTDTQYF. The CDR3 nucleotides read TGTGCCACCAGTGATCCGAGAGGGAGGCGGGTGTGGACAGATACGCAGTATTTT.

The J gene is TRBJ1-2, the V gene TRBV11-2, with a weak D call TRBD1 (5 bases). From germline, CDR1 is SGHAT and CDR2 FQNNGV. This CDR3 comprises 12 residues. V gave up 8 bases and J gave up 12 bases, with 19 bases separating them. CDR3 coding DNA: TGTGCCAGCGGACTGGGGCGAGGCAGCCACACCTTC. This encodes CASGLGRGSHTF.

This clonotype was counted ten times or more. This chain links TRBV10-3 with TRBJ2-7; 7 nucleotides align to TRBD1. The CDR3 is 15 residues long. V shed 2 bases and J 6 bases; nucleotides not matched to a gene: 10. The germline CDR1 and CDR2 sequences are ENHRY and SYGVKD. Written as DNA, the CDR3 is TGTGCCATCAGTGAGACCAAAACAACAGGGGCCGAGCAGTACTTC. This gives the protein CAISETKTTGAEQYF.

The chain couples TRBV20-1 to TRBJ2-3; 8 bases are a match to TRBD2. There are 12 residues in the CDR3. Germline trimming cut 3 bases from V and 11 bases from J; bases unmatched to any gene: 7. Germline V gives CDR1 DFQATT, CDR2 SNEGSKA (reference sequence). The CDR3 region is CSASLGLGEQYF. CDR3 DNA sequence: TGCAGTGCTAGCTTGGGACTAGGGGAGCAGTATTTT.

The chain has TRBV6-6 and TRBJ2-7; tentatively, D is TRBD2 (5 bases). Trimming pared 8 bases from V and 2 bases from J, leaving 10 bases between. The CDR3 runs to 12 residues. Germline V gene sequence: CDR1 MNHNY, CDR2 SVGAGI (reference sequence). CDR3 nucleotide sequence: TGTGCCAGCTCGGGGAAGACCTACGAGCAGTACTTC. It encodes CASSGKTYEQYF.

The J gene is TRBJ2-2, the V gene TRBV6-5, with 10 bases that match TRBD1. The CDR3 sequence is 15 residues long. The ends lost 5 bases at V and 5 bases at J; junction bases unmatched: 5. Germline lookup yields CDR1 MNHEY and CDR2 SVGAGI. This CDR3 is CASSGTGQGTGELFF. CDR3 sequence (DNA): TGTGCCAGCAGTGGGACGGGACAGGGGACCGGGGAGCTGTTTTTT.